One and the same sample provided the 21 T cell receptor beta chains below, sequenced in a study of cytomegalovirus exposure and HLA in healthy donors. PCR employed 60 Vbeta and 13 Jbeta primers. The assay was immunoSEQ multiplex PCR, and TCRdb's table has in-frame clones only and misses some. The data contain 160,000 or so clones, roughly 87% of them singletons. Sequences were obtained from PBMCs. All receptors come from a woman aged 50 to 60 in good health and CMV-seronegative.

This clone occurred once. J is TRBJ2-1 and V is TRBV11-2, with 14 bases aligning to TRBD2. The CDR3 covers 19 residues. V shed 4 bases, J shed 7 bases, and the junction held 15 bases outside the gene matches. Germline CDR1 SGHAT, CDR2 FQNNGV. The CDR3 nucleotides read TGTGCCAGCAGCTACCCCCGAGGGACTAGCGGGGGAGTGGGGAATGAGCAGTTCTTC. It is translated as CASSYPRGTSGGVGNEQFF.

This chain uses TRBV7-9 with TRBJ1-4, with unresolved D. The V end lost 3 bases, the J end lost 6 bases, and 8 bases lay between the germline ends. Germline CDR1 is SEHNR and CDR2 is FQNEAQ (reference sequence). This CDR3 has 13 amino acids. The CDR3 is CASSLREDEKLFF. The CDR3 DNA reads TGTGCCAGCAGCTTGAGGGAAGATGAAAAACTGTTTTTT.

The chain is built from TRBV5-1 and TRBJ2-5; D perhaps matches TRBD2 (5 bases). Germline V CDR1 and CDR2: SGHRS, YFSETQ. V was clipped by 7 bases and J by 4 bases, with 23 bases between them. This CDR3 contains 16 residues. The CDR3 is CASRRGPGGSSETQYF. In nucleotides, the CDR3 is TGCGCCAGCCGAAGAGGGCCCGGTGGTTCCTCAGAGACCCAGTACTTC.

The CDR3 region has the DNA TGTGCCAGCTCAGGCGGTAGAGGATTTTCTAGTGGCACAGATACGCAGTATTTT. It yields the protein CASSGGRGFSSGTDTQYF. The chain links TRBV18 to TRBJ2-3; no clear D gene. V gave up 5 bases and J gave up 1 base, with 22 bases separating them. The CDR3 sequence is 18 residues long. The germline gives CDR1 KGHSH, CDR2 LQKENI.

This clone has a handful of counts. This chain links TRBV5-4 with TRBJ2-4; D unclear. CDR1 is SGHNT, CDR2 YYREEE, per germline (reference sequence). This CDR3 has 15 amino acids. V dropped 2 bases and J dropped 0 bases, with 9 bases sitting between them. The CDR3 here is CASSFAGLAKNIQYF. CDR3 DNA sequence: TGTGCCAGCAGCTTTGCCGGTTTAGCCAAAAACATTCAGTACTTC. Full variable domain (missing parts from reference TRBV5-4 and TRBJ2-4): ETGVTQSPTHLIKTRGQQVTLRCSSQSGHNTVSWYQQALGQGPQFIFQYYREEENGRGNFPPRFSGLQFPNYSSELNVNALELDDSALYLCASSFAGLAKNIQYFGAGTRLSVL.

V is TRBV5-1 and J is TRBJ2-7, with 7 bases fitting TRBD1. The CDR3 is 14 residues long. The V gene's germline CDR1 is SGHRS and CDR2 YFSETQ. The ends lost 3 bases at V and 0 bases at J; junction bases unmatched: 3. CDR3 region: CASSSGQSSYEQYF. In DNA form, the CDR3 reads TGCGCCAGCAGCTCGGGACAGAGCTCCTACGAGCAGTACTTC.

This chain links TRBV27 with TRBJ2-5, with 7 bases aligning to TRBD2. This CDR3 spans 15 amino acids. Germline CDR1 is MNHEY and CDR2 is SMNVEV (reference sequence). The V and J ends lost 8 bases and 2 bases, in that order; junction bases with no gene match: 11. The CDR3 region is CASGRGFGWQETQYF. The DNA of the CDR3 is TGTGCCAGCGGGCGGGGGTTCGGGTGGCAAGAGACCCAGTACTTC.

The CDR3 DNA is TGTGCCTGGGTCCGGGACAGTGGGTTCACCCTCCACTTT. As protein: CAWVRDSGFTLHF. V usage is TRBV30 and J usage is TRBJ1-6, with 7 nucleotides matching TRBD1. CDR1 GTSNPN and CDR2 SVGIG come from the germline V gene (reference sequence). V gave up 5 bases and J gave up 14 bases; unmatched junction bases: 12. The CDR3 has 13 amino acids.

The chain is built from TRBV7-2 and TRBJ2-3; 12 nucleotides line up with TRBD2. Germline V gene data show CDR1 as SGHTA and CDR2 as FQGNSA. The CDR3 sequence is 17 residues long. V trimming: 3 bases; J trimming: 4 bases; junction bases outside the gene matches: 8. The CDR3 is CASSLALAGGRSDTQYF. CDR3 in DNA: TGTGCCAGCAGCTTGGCCCTAGCGGGGGGGCGGTCAGATACGCAGTATTTT.

V usage is TRBV9 and J usage is TRBJ1-2; 7 nucleotides align to TRBD1. CDR1 SGDLS and CDR2 YYNGEE come from the germline V gene. After removal of 4 bases from V and 0 bases from J, the junction contained 9 bases not matched to a gene. The CDR3 totals 16 residues. CDR3: CASSSSPGTANYGYTF. The CDR3 DNA is TGTGCCAGCAGCTCAAGTCCCGGGACAGCTAACTATGGCTACACCTTC. Full variable domain (rest looked up from reference TRBV9 and TRBJ1-2): DSGVTQTPKHLITATGQRVTLRCSPRSGDLSVYWYQQSLDQGLQFLIQYYNGEERAKGNILERFSAQQFPDLHSELNLSSLELGDSALYFCASSSSPGTANYGYTFGSGTRLTVV.

V usage is TRBV7-3 and J usage is TRBJ1-5; D not resolved. CDR1 is SGHTA and CDR2 is FQGTGA in the germline V gene. V was cut by 5 bases and J by 1 base, with 9 bases left in between. This CDR3 comprises 14 residues. The chain's CDR3 is CASSPTGSNQPQHF. As DNA, the CDR3 is TGTGCCAGCAGCCCGACCGGGAGCAATCAGCCCCAGCATTTT.

This clone was recorded once. This chain links TRBV6-5 with TRBJ2-3; TRBD1 agrees at 7 bases. The CDR3 has 14 residues. Germline lookup yields CDR1 MNHEY and CDR2 SVGAGI. V shed 6 bases and J 0 bases; nucleotides not matched to a gene: 3. The CDR3 sequence is CASRMTGSTDTQYF. CDR3 DNA: TGTGCCAGCAGAATGACAGGGAGCACAGATACGCAGTATTTT.

The chain recombines TRBV19 with TRBJ1-2; D call uncertain. This CDR3 has 15 residues. Germline V CDR1 and CDR2: LNHDA, SQIVND (reference sequence). Trimming took 3 bases from V and 2 from J, leaving 13 bases between them. As DNA, the CDR3 is TGTGCCAGTAGTATGGTAGCGGCGGGGAACTATGGCTACACCTTC. Translated: CASSMVAAGNYGYTF.

The gene calls are TRBV30 and TRBJ2-3, with 7 bases aligning to TRBD1. Germline lookup yields CDR1 GTSNPN and CDR2 SVGIG (reference sequence). CDR3 length: 16 amino acids. After removal of 0 bases from V and 7 bases from J, the junction contained 13 bases not matched to a gene. The CDR3 reads CAWSVARQGVVYTQYF. The CDR3, as DNA: TGTGCCTGGAGTGTAGCCCGACAGGGCGTTGTCTATACGCAGTATTTT.

The chain combines TRBV2 with TRBJ2-2; no reliable D call. Germline CDR1 SNHLY, CDR2 FYNNEI. Trimming took 0 bases from V and 3 from J, leaving 5 bases between them. This CDR3 spans 14 amino acids. The CDR3 sequence is CASSEAAYTGELFF. In DNA form, the CDR3 reads TGTGCCAGCAGTGAAGCGGCCTACACCGGGGAGCTGTTTTTT.

The J gene is TRBJ2-3, the V gene TRBV9; D possibly corresponds to TRBD2 (6 bases). With 2 bases removed from V and 10 bases from J, the gap between germline ends came to 17 bases. CDR1 is SGDLS and CDR2 is YYNGEE in the germline V gene. The CDR3 runs to 14 residues. The CDR3 DNA follows: TGTGCCAGCAGCGTTGCAGGGTGGGGGGAGGCGCAGTATTTT. Translating it yields CASSVAGWGEAQYF. Drawing the rest from reference TRBV9 and TRBJ2-3, the complete variable domain is DSGVTQTPKHLITATGQRVTLRCSPRSGDLSVYWYQQSLDQGLQFLIQYYNGEERAKGNILERFSAQQFPDLHSELNLSSLELGDSALYFCASSVAGWGEAQYFGPGTRLTVL.

This chain joins TRBV25-1 and TRBJ2-7, with TRBD1 matching 10 bases. Germline V lookup: CDR1 MGHDK, CDR2 SYGVNS. The junction had 6 bases not matched to a gene; V was cut back by 7 bases and J by 3 bases. The CDR3 length is 14 residues. CDR3 in DNA: TGTGCCAGCACAAGAGGGGACAGGGGCTACGAGCAGTACTTC. It encodes CASTRGDRGYEQYF.

The chain joins TRBV5-6 to TRBJ2-3; TRBD2 might be the D (6 bases). V was pared by 4 bases and J by 4 bases, with 16 bases between. The CDR3 extends over 15 amino acids. Germline V lookup: CDR1 SGHDT, CDR2 YYEEEE. The CDR3 loop reads CASSQTSGGSDTQYF. CDR3 DNA: TGTGCCAGCAGCCAGACCAGTGGGGGGTCAGATACGCAGTATTTT.

The sample holds one count of this clone. The chain combines TRBV7-3 with TRBJ2-7, with no clear D. Deletions cut 0 bases from V and 2 bases from J, with 17 bases between. Germline-derived CDR1 and CDR2 are SGHTA and FQGTGA. There are 17 residues in the CDR3. Here the CDR3 DNA reads TGTGCCAGCAGCTTAACGTCTTCCGGGTTCCCCCCCTACGAGCAGTACTTC. Amino acid sequence: CASSLTSSGFPPYEQYF.

V gene TRBV19 combines with J gene TRBJ1-4, with unresolved D. The length of the CDR3 is 14 residues. Germline V CDR1 and CDR2: LNHDA, SQIVND (reference sequence). The V and J ends lost 6 bases and 2 bases respectively, with 10 bases between them. The CDR3 DNA sequence: TGTGCCAGTAGAGACGGGTCGACTAATGAAAAACTGTTTTTT. Translation: CASRDGSTNEKLFF.

The chain has TRBV10-3 and TRBJ2-7; TRBD2 matches at 7 bases. The CDR3 contains 15 residues. The ends lost 2 bases at V and 3 bases at J; junction bases unmatched: 7. CDR1 and CDR2 (germline): ENHRY, SYGVKD. CDR3 residues: CAISEGRESRYEQYF. CDR3 DNA sequence: TGTGCCATCAGTGAGGGGCGGGAGTCACGCTACGAGCAGTACTTC.